This T cell receptor (beta chain) was sequenced during a study of blood T cell repertoires in COVID-19. Study context: Samples taken during acute and convalescent COVID-19 were collected in the United States, Italy and Spain. In each case, the material was cDNA or gDNA derived from T cells, B-cell-depleted T cells, or PBMCs.

The data were produced by immunoSEQ multiplex PCR, yet TCRdb's version contains in-frame clones alone and is incomplete. The sample records around 68,000 clones, over 75% being singletons. This CDR3 comprises 13 residues. Germline values: CDR1 LNHNV, CDR2 YYDKDF (reference sequence). Trimming removed 9 bases at V and 4 bases at J, with 13 bases between. The chain uses TRBV15 and TRBJ1-5; D perhaps matches TRBD1 (5 bases). Input material: peripheral blood. The TCR sequence derives from a man between 45 and 60 years old with active COVID-19. The CDR3 DNA reads TGTGCCACGGCGGGCGGGGGTAATCAGCCCCAGCATTTT. It is translated as CATAGGGNQPQHF.